These 10 T cell receptor beta chains were all obtained from the same sample, sequenced in a study of brain T cells in children with intractable seizures. Time point specified: blood from clinic visit 5 months post-surgery; TSC patient then seizure free. The method was immunoSEQ multiplex PCR; TCRdb's version includes in-frame clones alone and lacks a portion of them. Of 300,000 to 400,000 clones in the sample, more than 85% were seen once. Material: peripheral blood, obtained approximately 5 months after surgery. Source of these receptors: a boy in the first two years of life with tuberous sclerosis and intractable seizures.

This chain links TRBV11-3 with TRBJ2-3; maybe TRBD2 (6 bases). This CDR3 region has 15 residues. V gave up 8 bases and J gave up 2 bases, with 17 bases separating them. The germline V gene encodes CDR1 SGHNT and CDR2 YENEEA. CDR3 in DNA: TGTGCCAGCCGCCATGAGGGACTGTTCACAGATACGCAGTATTTT. This gives the protein CASRHEGLFTDTQYF.

CDR3 sequence: CASSNGQMEMNTEAFF. CDR3 nucleotides: TGTGCCAGCAGCAACGGACAGATGGAGATGAACACTGAAGCTTTCTTT. The chain links TRBV7-9 to TRBJ1-1, with a tentative D call TRBD1 (6 bases). Deletions cut 5 bases from V and 0 bases from J, with 16 bases between. The CDR3 extends over 16 amino acids. From germline, CDR1 is SEHNR and CDR2 FQNEAQ (reference sequence).

The chain uses TRBV10-2 and TRBJ2-3; 9 bases agree with TRBD2. This CDR3 region has 14 residues. Germline V gives CDR1 WSHSY, CDR2 SAAADI. V dropped 6 bases and J dropped 6; count of bases not matched to a gene: 7. The CDR3 here is CASSGGRAGDTQYF. In nucleotides, the CDR3 is TGCGCCAGCAGCGGCGGGAGGGCAGGGGATACGCAGTATTTT.

The rearrangement uses TRBV4-2 and TRBJ1-6; 10 bases map to TRBD1. The CDR3 length is 14 residues. V dropped 4 bases and J dropped 9; count of bases not matched to a gene: 3. Per the germline V gene, CDR1 is LGHNA and CDR2 is YNFKEQ. The CDR3 DNA follows: TGTGCCAGCAGCCCGACAGGGGGCGGTTCACCCCTCCACTTT. It encodes CASSPTGGGSPLHF.

DNA of the CDR3: TGTGCCACCAGGGACAGGGGGGGCTCCTATAATTCACCCCTCCACTTT. Translating it yields CATRDRGGSYNSPLHF. V gene TRBV2 combines with J gene TRBJ1-6; 11 bases align to TRBD1. This CDR3 is built from 16 residues. The ends lost 10 bases at V and 0 bases at J; junction bases unmatched: 5. Germline assignment: CDR1 SNHLY and CDR2 FYNNEI. Supplemented by reference TRBV2 and TRBJ1-6, the full variable domain reads EPEVTQTPSHQVTQMGQEVILRCVPISNHLYFYWYRQILGQKVEFLVSFYNNEISEKSEIFDDQFSVERPDGSNFTLKIRSTKLEDSAMYFCATRDRGGSYNSPLHFGNGTRLTVT.

V and J are TRBV5-4 and TRBJ1-1; no clear D gene. CDR1 is SGHNT, CDR2 YYREEE, per germline (reference sequence). V lost 5 bases and J 3 bases, leaving 11 bases between the germline ends. The CDR3 loop spans 13 amino acids. This chain's CDR3 is CASRTDGDTEAFF. The CDR3, as DNA: TGTGCCAGCAGAACGGATGGGGACACTGAAGCTTTCTTT.

V gene TRBV3-1 (or the pseudogene TRBV3-2) combines with J gene TRBJ2-7; tentatively, D is TRBD1 (5 bases). With 5 bases removed from V and 3 bases from J, the gap between germline ends came to 5 bases. Germline V gene sequence: CDR1 LGHDT, CDR2 YNNKEL (reference sequence). The CDR3 spans 11 residues. The CDR3 DNA sequence: TGTGCCAGCAGCGGACACTACGAGCAGTACTTC. This codes for CASSGHYEQYF.

The chain carries TRBV2 and TRBJ1-2; D remains ambiguous. Germline CDR1 is SNHLY and CDR2 is FYNNEI. V lost 2 bases, J lost 10 bases, and 14 bases lay in between. The CDR3 has 13 residues. CDR3 nucleotide sequence: TGTGCCAGCAGTGAAAGGGCCGGGGATGTCTACACCTTC. It translates to CASSERAGDVYTF.

The CDR3 DNA reads as TGTGCCACCAGTGGCGGACAGGTCAGCAACTATGGCTACACCTTC. It yields the protein CATSGGQVSNYGYTF. The chain is built from TRBV24-1 and TRBJ1-2; 7 bases map to TRBD1. Germline V CDR1 and CDR2: KGHDR, SFDVKD. The CDR3 consists of 15 residues. V gave up 5 bases and J gave up 2 bases; unmatched junction bases: 7.

CDR3 DNA: TGCGCCAGCAGCTTGGTTGGCATAGGGGCAGGCTACGAGCAGTACTTC. It is translated as CASSLVGIGAGYEQYF. V is TRBV5-1 and J is TRBJ2-7, with D tentatively TRBD1 (5 bases). Trimming shortened V by 0 bases and J by 3 bases, and 16 bases separated the two germline ends. CDR1 and CDR2 (germline): SGHRS, YFSETQ. This CDR3 is built from 16 residues.